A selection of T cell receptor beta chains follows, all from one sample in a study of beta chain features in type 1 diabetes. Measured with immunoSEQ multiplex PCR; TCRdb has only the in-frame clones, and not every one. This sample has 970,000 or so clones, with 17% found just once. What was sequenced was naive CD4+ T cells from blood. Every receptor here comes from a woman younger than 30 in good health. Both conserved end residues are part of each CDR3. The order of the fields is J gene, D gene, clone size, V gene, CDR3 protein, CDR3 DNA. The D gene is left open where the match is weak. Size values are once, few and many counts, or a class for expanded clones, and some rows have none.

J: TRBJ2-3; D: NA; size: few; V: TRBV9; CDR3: CASSPTADTQYF; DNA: TGTGCCAGCAGCCCGACTGCAGATACGCAGTATTTT
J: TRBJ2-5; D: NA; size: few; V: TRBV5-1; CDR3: CASSLSPFGETQYF; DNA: TGCGCCAGCAGCTTGTCCCCTTTCGGGGAGACCCAGTACTTC
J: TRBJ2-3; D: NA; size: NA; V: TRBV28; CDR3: CASSSPTSSTDTQYF; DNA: TGTGCCAGCAGTTCCCCGACATCTTCCACAGATACGCAGTATTTT
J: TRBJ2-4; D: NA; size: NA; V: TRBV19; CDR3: CASSIRSTGGDIQYF; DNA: TGTGCCAGTAGTATACGATCAACAGGGGGGGACATTCAGTACTTC
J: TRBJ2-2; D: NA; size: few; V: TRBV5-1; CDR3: CASSRVAVNTGELFF; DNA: TGCGCCAGCAGCCGTGTAGCAGTGAACACCGGGGAGCTGTTTTTT
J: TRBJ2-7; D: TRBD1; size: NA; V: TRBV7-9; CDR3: CASSSGQGNTYEQYF; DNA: TGTGCCAGCAGCTCCGGACAGGGAAATACCTACGAGCAGTACTTC
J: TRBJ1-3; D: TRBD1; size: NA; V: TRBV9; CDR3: CASSPQDRGYTIYF; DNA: TGTGCCAGCAGCCCACAGGACAGGGGTTACACCATATATTTT
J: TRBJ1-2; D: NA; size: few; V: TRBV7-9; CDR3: CASTRTSGHGYTF; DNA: TGTGCCAGCACCAGAACCTCGGGCCATGGCTACACCTTC
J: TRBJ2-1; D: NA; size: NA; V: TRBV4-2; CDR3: CASSQARLGADEQFF; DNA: TGTGCCAGCAGCCAGGCACGATTAGGCGCTGATGAGCAGTTCTTC
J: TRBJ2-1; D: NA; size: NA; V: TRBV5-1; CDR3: CASTFLGSQFF; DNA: TGCGCCAGCACTTTTTTAGGGTCGCAGTTCTTC